One and the same sample provided the 4 T cell receptor beta chains below, sequenced in a study of cytomegalovirus exposure and HLA in healthy donors. The study ran its PCR with 60 Vbeta and 13 Jbeta primers. The protocol was immunoSEQ multiplex PCR, while the TCRdb copy is restricted to in-frame clones and leaves out a portion. The data hold about 150,000 clones, with around 82% observed a single time. The sample taken for sequencing was PBMCs. These receptors all stem from a woman in her forties or fifties in good health and CMV-seropositive.

The chain links TRBV5-5 to TRBJ1-5; the match to TRBD1 covers 9 bases. Germline lookup yields CDR1 SGHKS and CDR2 YYEKEE (reference sequence). V lost 4 bases, J lost 5 bases, and 7 bases stayed unmatched. The CDR3 runs to 15 residues. The CDR3 here is CASSTDRGGDQPQHF. The CDR3 DNA reads as TGTGCCAGCAGCACTGACAGGGGGGGGGATCAGCCCCAGCATTTT. Full variable domain (outside the CDR3, taken from reference TRBV5-5 and TRBJ1-5): DAGVTQSPTHLIKTRGQQVTLRCSPISGHKSVSWYQQVLGQGPQFIFQYYEKEERGRGNFPDRFSARQFPNYSSELNVNALLLGDSALYLCASSTDRGGDQPQHFGDGTRLSIL.

The chain joins TRBV6-6 to TRBJ1-1; TRBD1 is a possible D gene (5 bases). The CDR3 contains 14 residues. CDR1 is MNHNY and CDR2 is SVGAGI in the germline V gene (reference sequence). The V end lost 6 bases, the J end lost 1 base, and 12 bases lay between the germline ends. CDR3 amino acids: CASRLGGSNTEAFF. CDR3 DNA sequence: TGTGCCAGCAGGCTGGGGGGTTCGAACACTGAAGCTTTCTTT.

V usage is TRBV6-5 and J usage is TRBJ2-1, with D possibly being TRBD1 (6 bases). The CDR3 is 14 residues long. Trimming took 0 bases from V and 6 from J, leaving 9 bases between them. The germline gives CDR1 MNHEY, CDR2 SVGAGI. This CDR3 reads CASSYSSRGNEQFF. CDR3 nucleotide sequence: TGTGCCAGCAGTTACTCGAGCAGGGGCAATGAGCAGTTCTTC.

The chain combines TRBV29-1 with TRBJ2-7; D may be TRBD1 (6 bases). Germline V gene sequence: CDR1 SQVTM, CDR2 ANQGSEA. V lost 0 bases to trimming and J lost 3 bases, with 15 bases between them. This CDR3 has 15 residues. DNA of the CDR3: TGCAGCGTTGAAGATGAGGGGGTTCACGGCTACGAGCAGTACTTC. Its protein product is CSVEDEGVHGYEQYF.